What follows are 32 T cell receptor beta chains derived from one specimen sequenced in a study of T cell changes during pregnancy in multiple sclerosis. Assay used: immunoSEQ multiplex PCR; TCRdb lists only in-frame clones, some missing. The table includes around 33,000 clones, approximately 86% detected once. Here the sequenced sample was CD8+ T cells from peripheral blood mononuclear cells, taken before pregnancy. The receptor source for this set is a female donor with multiple sclerosis, enrolled in a pregnancy study.

The gene calls are TRBV9 and TRBJ2-2; 9 positions match TRBD2. After removal of 5 bases from V and 5 bases from J, the junction contained 10 bases not matched to a gene. The CDR3 is 16 residues long. Per germline, CDR1 SGDLS and CDR2 YYNGEE. As DNA, the CDR3 is TGTGCCAGCAGTGGGTCTCGGCGGGAGGGAACCGGGGAGCTGTTTTTT. It is translated as CASSGSRREGTGELFF.

The V gene is TRBV27, the J gene TRBJ1-1; 8 bases are a match to TRBD1. Germline values: CDR1 MNHEY, CDR2 SMNVEV (reference sequence). This CDR3 comprises 14 residues. V gave up 6 bases and J gave up 11 bases; unmatched junction bases: 14. The CDR3 loop is CASRNRGALSTAFF. CDR3 DNA sequence: TGTGCCAGCAGAAACAGGGGGGCGCTGTCAACGGCTTTCTTT.

This clone came up a few times. The chain combines TRBV28 with TRBJ1-1; 9 bases fit TRBD1. V lost 8 bases and J lost 1; bases outside the gene matches: 5. In germline, CDR1 is MDHEN, CDR2 SYDVKM. This CDR3 comprises 14 residues. CDR3 loop: CASPGQGRNTEAFF. The CDR3 bases are TGTGCCAGCCCTGGACAGGGGCGGAACACTGAAGCTTTCTTT.

The chain couples TRBV6-1 to TRBJ2-5; TRBD2 matches 10 bases. The V segment lost 4 bases and the J segment 5 bases; nucleotides outside the gene matches: 7. From germline, CDR1 is MNHNS and CDR2 SASEGT. The CDR3 has 15 residues. The CDR3 loop reads CASSGTTSGAETQYF. DNA of the CDR3: TGTGCCAGCAGTGGCACCACTAGCGGGGCTGAGACCCAGTACTTC.

Only one count was recorded for this clone. The chain links TRBV19 to TRBJ2-1, with a tentative D call TRBD2 (5 bases). V shed 0 bases and J shed 7 bases, with 7 bases lying between them. The V gene's germline CDR1 is LNHDA and CDR2 SQIVND (reference sequence). The CDR3 is 13 residues long. CDR3 sequence (DNA): TGTGCCAGTAGTATAGACACGGGAAATGAGCAGTTCTTC. It specifies CASSIDTGNEQFF.

The gene calls are TRBV9 and TRBJ2-1; TRBD2 matches at 13 bases. V was clipped by 4 bases and J by 10 bases; unmatched bases: 11. CDR1 and CDR2 (germline): SGDLS, YYNGEE. The CDR3 runs 16 residues. The CDR3: CASSPSGTSGMDEQFF. Here the CDR3 DNA reads TGTGCCAGCAGCCCTAGCGGGACTAGCGGGATGGACGAGCAGTTCTTC.

Of note for this clone: The junction shows a germline mismatch at one end, possibly a read error. The gene calls are TRBV7-3 and TRBJ2-6; 7 nucleotides align to TRBD1. The CDR3 sequence is 17 residues long. CDR1 and CDR2 (germline): SGHTA, FQGTGA. CDR3 in amino acids: CPRMRQGHPSGANVLTF. The CDR3, as DNA: TGTCCCAGAATGAGACAGGGTCATCCTTCTGGGGCCAACGTCCTGACTTTC.

V and J are TRBV27 and TRBJ1-3; D gene ambiguous. CDR1 and CDR2 from the germline V gene are MNHEY and SMNVEV (reference sequence). The CDR3 extends over 14 amino acids. V lost 5 bases, J lost 4 bases, and 12 bases lay in between. The DNA of the CDR3 is TGTGCCAGCAGTCGCCTCCCGGTCGGAAACACCATATATTTT. Protein sequence: CASSRLPVGNTIYF.

The genes are TRBV6-6 and TRBJ2-7, with unresolved D. This CDR3 contains 14 residues. The ends were cut back, 0 bases at V and 0 bases at J, with 6 bases in the middle. Germline CDR1 is MNHNY and CDR2 is SVGAGI (reference sequence). The CDR3: CASSYSLSSYEQYF. The CDR3 bases are TGTGCCAGCAGTTACTCTCTTAGCTCCTACGAGCAGTACTTC.

The rearrangement links TRBV7-9 to TRBJ1-2; TRBD1 agrees at 7 bases. Germline trimming cut 5 bases from V and 1 base from J; bases unmatched to any gene: 4. From germline, CDR1 is SEHNR and CDR2 FQNEAQ (reference sequence). The CDR3 has 14 amino acids. The DNA of the CDR3 is TGTGCCAGCAGCACAGGACAGGTTAACTATGGCTACACCTTC. Translation: CASSTGQVNYGYTF.

The rearrangement uses TRBV7-8 and TRBJ1-1; D may be TRBD1 (5 bases). Trimming removed 1 base from V and 1 base from J, with 10 bases in between. This CDR3 has 15 amino acids. CDR1 and CDR2 (germline): SGHVS, FQNEAQ. CDR3 protein: CASSLGPTANTEAFF. Written as DNA, the CDR3 is TGTGCCAGCAGCTTAGGGCCGACAGCGAACACTGAAGCTTTCTTT.

V usage is TRBV15 and J usage is TRBJ1-6; TRBD1 agrees at 9 bases. Germline CDR1 is LNHNV and CDR2 is YYDKDF (reference sequence). The CDR3 has 17 residues. V was clipped by 4 bases and J by 9 bases; unmatched bases: 13. The CDR3 coding sequence is TGTGCCACCAGCATAGGATTCTCGACAGGGGGGGGTTCACCCCTCCACTTT. It translates to CATSIGFSTGGGSPLHF. The full variable domain, its missing parts supplied by reference TRBV15 and TRBJ1-6, is DAMVIQNPRYQVTQFGKPVTLSCSQTLNHNVMYWYQQKSSQAPKLLFHYYDKDFNNEADTPDNFQSRRPNTSFCFLDIRSPGLGDTAMYLCATSIGFSTGGGSPLHFGNGTRLTVT.

J is TRBJ2-1 and V is TRBV7-3; TRBD2 aligns across 7 bases. Germline V gene lookup returns CDR1 SGHTA and CDR2 FQGTGA. The J segment lost 5 bases and the V segment lost 4 bases, leaving 5 bases of the junction unmatched. This CDR3 spans 14 amino acids. CDR3 in amino acids: CASSSSAGDNEQFF. Written as DNA, the CDR3 is TGTGCCAGCAGCTCCTCCGCGGGAGACAATGAGCAGTTCTTC.

This chain links TRBV7-9 with TRBJ2-1; D possibly corresponds to TRBD2 (5 bases). The germline CDR1 and CDR2 sequences are SEHNR and FQNEAQ (reference sequence). There are 13 residues in the CDR3. Trimming took off 5 bases at V and 4 bases at J, with 9 bases between the two ends. In DNA form, the CDR3 reads TGTGCCAGCAGCGGCTGGGAGTACAATGAGCAGTTCTTC. Residues: CASSGWEYNEQFF.

This clone appeared once. The chain links TRBV27 to TRBJ1-2; tentatively, D is TRBD1 (5 bases). The V gene lost 6 bases and the J gene lost 3 bases, with 14 bases spanning the gap. Germline CDR1 and CDR2: MNHEY and SMNVEV (reference sequence). The CDR3 spans 14 residues. Here the CDR3 DNA reads TGTGCCAGCAGATCCAACCAGGGCGACTATGGCTACACCTTC. Its translation: CASRSNQGDYGYTF.

V gene TRBV9 combines with J gene TRBJ1-1, with TRBD1 matching 7 bases. J gave up 0 bases and V 4 bases, and 9 bases lay outside the gene matches. Germline assignment: CDR1 SGDLS and CDR2 YYNGEE. The CDR3 sequence is 16 residues long. The CDR3 DNA follows: TGTGCCAGCAGCTCCCCCGGGACAGAAATGAACACTGAAGCTTTCTTT. Translation: CASSSPGTEMNTEAFF.

The V gene is TRBV13, the J gene TRBJ2-5, with D possibly matching TRBD2 (6 bases). The CDR3 has 14 amino acids. Trimming shortened V by 3 bases and J by 0 bases, and 8 bases separated the two germline ends. Germline CDR1 is PRHDT and CDR2 is FYEKMQ (reference sequence). The CDR3 sequence is CASSFRTNQETQYF. CDR3 nucleotides: TGTGCCAGCAGCTTTCGGACTAACCAAGAGACCCAGTACTTC.

This clone came up once. This chain joins TRBV6-5 and TRBJ2-1; 13 bases agree with TRBD2. Germline V gene sequence: CDR1 MNHEY, CDR2 SVGAGI. The CDR3 is made up of 15 amino acids. Losses at the gene ends were 5 bases for V and 8 bases for J; bases not matched to a gene: 6. The CDR3 spells CASSTGLAGIDEQFF. CDR3 nucleotide sequence: TGTGCCAGCAGTACGGGACTAGCGGGGATTGATGAGCAGTTCTTC.

J is TRBJ1-5 and V is TRBV4-1, with D uncertain. V gave up 3 bases and J gave up 0 bases, with 15 bases separating them. The CDR3 is made up of 17 amino acids. Germline assignment: CDR1 MGHRA and CDR2 YSYEKL. DNA for the CDR3: TGCGCCAGCAGCCATGGCCTATCCCGGGATAGCAATCAGCCCCAGCATTTT. This sequence encodes CASSHGLSRDSNQPQHF.

V and J are TRBV5-6 and TRBJ2-5, with 7 bases lining up with TRBD1. The V and J ends lost 2 bases and 1 base, in that order; junction bases with no gene match: 5. Germline assignment: CDR1 SGHDT and CDR2 YYEEEE. This CDR3 has 15 residues. CDR3 bases: TGTGCCAGCAGCTTCCCATGGGACAGCCAAGAGACCCAGTACTTC. It yields the protein CASSFPWDSQETQYF. Full variable domain (missing parts from reference TRBV5-6 and TRBJ2-5): DAGVTQSPTHLIKTRGQQVTLRCSPKSGHDTVSWYQQALGQGPQFIFQYYEEEERQRGNFPDRFSGHQFPNYSSELNVNALLLGDSALYLCASSFPWDSQETQYFGPGTRLLVL.

This chain uses TRBV6-1 with TRBJ2-3; TRBD2 aligns across 8 bases. Trimming cost V 2 bases and J 6 bases; bases outside gene matches: 7. This CDR3 contains 15 residues. Germline CDR1 is MNHNS and CDR2 is SASEGT. The chain's CDR3 is CASSEPGGGLDTQYF. CDR3 coding DNA: TGTGCCAGCAGTGAACCCGGGGGGGGGCTGGATACGCAGTATTTT.

V is TRBV28 and J is TRBJ2-5; 8 nucleotides agree with TRBD1. With 2 bases clipped from V and 2 bases from J, the junction kept 1 base outside the gene matches. The CDR3 runs 14 residues. Germline V gene sequence: CDR1 MDHEN, CDR2 SYDVKM. CDR3 sequence: CASSLQGAQETQYF. CDR3 coding DNA: TGTGCCAGCAGTTTACAGGGGGCTCAAGAGACCCAGTACTTC.

This clone came up a few times. The chain combines TRBV16 with TRBJ1-1; D call uncertain. CDR1 is KGHSY and CDR2 is FQNENV in the germline V gene. The CDR3 is made up of 14 amino acids. V was shortened by 0 bases and J by 1 base, with 6 bases between the two germline ends. The CDR3 sequence: CASSQSRGNTEAFF. CDR3 coding DNA: TGTGCCAGCAGCCAATCGAGAGGGAACACTGAAGCTTTCTTT.

This clone was seen only once. This chain connects TRBV7-3 to TRBJ1-2, with TRBD1 matching over 7 bases. The germline CDR1 and CDR2 sequences are SGHTA and FQGTGA. The CDR3 extends over 16 amino acids. Losses at the gene ends were 1 base for V and 5 bases for J; bases not matched to a gene: 10. The CDR3 sequence: CASSLIALRGRYGYTF. The CDR3 bases are TGTGCCAGCAGCTTAATTGCTCTCAGGGGGAGGTATGGCTACACCTTC.

This chain uses TRBV25-1 with TRBJ2-7; TRBD1 is a possible D gene (5 bases). With 8 bases removed from V and 1 base from J, the gap between germline ends came to 18 bases. The germline CDR1 and CDR2 sequences are MGHDK and SYGVNS. The CDR3 spans 15 residues. CDR3 amino acids: CASLIWAGSSYEQYF. CDR3 coding DNA: TGTGCCAGCCTTATCTGGGCAGGGTCATCCTACGAGCAGTACTTC.

A few counts support this clone. V and J are TRBV30 and TRBJ1-1; possible D gene TRBD1, 6 bases. The CDR3 runs to 14 residues. Germline CDR1 and CDR2: GTSNPN and SVGIG (reference sequence). Trimming removed 2 bases at V and 5 bases at J, with 15 bases between. CDR3 sequence: CAWSLTGWSTEAFF. Here the CDR3 DNA reads TGTGCCTGGAGTCTAACAGGGTGGAGTACTGAAGCTTTCTTT. Using reference TRBV30 and TRBJ1-1 for the parts outside the CDR3, the full variable domain is SQTIHQWPATLVQPVGSPLSLECTVEGTSNPNLYWYRQAAGRGLQLLFYSVGIGQISSEVPQNLSASRPQDRQFILSSKKLLLSDSGFYLCAWSLTGWSTEAFFGQGTRLTVV.

This chain joins TRBV7-7 and TRBJ2-7, with D possibly TRBD1 on 5 matching bases. Germline V CDR1 and CDR2: SSHAT, FNYEAQ (reference sequence). The CDR3 runs to 15 residues. Trimming removed 5 bases at V and 5 bases at J, with 19 bases between. The CDR3 DNA reads as TGTGCCAGCAGCCCCAATTCAGGGCACCTAAACGAGCAGTACTTC. Its translation is CASSPNSGHLNEQYF. Full variable domain (remainder filled in from reference TRBV7-7 and TRBJ2-7): GAGVSQSPRYKVTKRGQDVTLRCDPISSHATLYWYQQALGQGPEFLTYFNYEAQPDKSGLPSDRFSAERPEGSISTLTIQRTEQRDSAMYRCASSPNSGHLNEQYFGPGTRLTVT.

This clone was observed a handful of times. V gene TRBV6-1 combines with J gene TRBJ2-7; D unclear. The germline CDR1 and CDR2 sequences are MNHNS and SASEGT. This CDR3 is built from 14 residues. Trimming left V 1 base short and J 0 bases short, with 7 bases between. The CDR3 sequence is CASSEGMSSYEQYF. Written as DNA, the CDR3 is TGTGCCAGCAGTGAAGGTATGAGCTCCTACGAGCAGTACTTC.

The V call is TRBV4-3, the J call TRBJ1-2; 11 bases line up with TRBD1. The CDR3 consists of 18 residues. Germline V gives CDR1 LGHNA, CDR2 YSLEER. V dropped 0 bases and J dropped 4; count of bases not matched to a gene: 10. The CDR3 nucleotides are TGCGCCAGCAGCCAAGATCTACCGTTGGGGACAGGGGGCTATGGCTACACCTTC. Its protein product is CASSQDLPLGTGGYGYTF.

V is TRBV2 and J is TRBJ2-1, with TRBD1 matching 8 bases. CDR3 length equals 14 residues. Trimming removed 5 bases from V and 4 bases from J; junction bases left unmatched: 4. CDR1 SNHLY and CDR2 FYNNEI come from the germline V gene. This CDR3 reads CASSNGQGYNEQFF. CDR3 coding DNA: TGTGCCAGCAGTAACGGACAGGGTTACAATGAGCAGTTCTTC.

The rearrangement uses TRBV30 and TRBJ2-5; D is uncertain. The V end was cut by 0 bases, the J end by 2 bases, with 7 bases between. The CDR3 has 13 residues. CDR1 and CDR2 from the germline V gene are GTSNPN and SVGIG (reference sequence). CDR3 protein: CAWSVDLQETQYF. The CDR3 DNA is TGTGCCTGGAGTGTTGACTTACAAGAGACCCAGTACTTC. The variable domain in full, with the rest retrieved from reference TRBV30 and TRBJ2-5, is SQTIHQWPATLVQPVGSPLSLECTVEGTSNPNLYWYRQAAGRGLQLLFYSVGIGQISSEVPQNLSASRPQDRQFILSSKKLLLSDSGFYLCAWSVDLQETQYFGPGTRLLVL.

This chain joins TRBV19 and TRBJ2-1, with TRBD1 as a possible D gene (5 bases). Looked up from germline, CDR1 is LNHDA and CDR2 is SQIVND (reference sequence). Trimming left V 0 bases short and J 15 bases short, with 18 bases between. The length of the CDR3 is 14 residues. CDR3 coding DNA: TGTGCCAGTAGTATAGATCTTGAGGACACCAGCATGTTCTTC. Protein product: CASSIDLEDTSMFF.